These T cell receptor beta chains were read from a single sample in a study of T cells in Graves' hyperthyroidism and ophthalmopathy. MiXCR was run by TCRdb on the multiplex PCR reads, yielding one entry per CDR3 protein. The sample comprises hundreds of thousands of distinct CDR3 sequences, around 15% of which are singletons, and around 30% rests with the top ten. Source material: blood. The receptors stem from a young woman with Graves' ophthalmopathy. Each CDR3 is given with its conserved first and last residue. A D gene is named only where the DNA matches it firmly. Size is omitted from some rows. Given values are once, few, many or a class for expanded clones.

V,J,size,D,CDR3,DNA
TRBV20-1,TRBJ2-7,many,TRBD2,CSAVTSGRTYEQYF,TGCAGTGCTGTTACTAGCGGGAGGACCTACGAGCAGTACTTC
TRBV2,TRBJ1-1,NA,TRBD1,CASSHRTGGTEAFF,TGTGCCAGCAGCCACAGGACAGGGGGCACTGAAGCTTTCTTT
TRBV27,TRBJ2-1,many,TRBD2,CASSVSGGPYNEQFF,TGTGCCAGCAGTGTAAGCGGGGGACCCTACAATGAGCAGTTCTTC
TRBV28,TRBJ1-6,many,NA,CASSSGTWGNSPLHF,TGTGCCAGCAGTTCCGGCACTTGGGGTAATTCACCCCTCCACTTT
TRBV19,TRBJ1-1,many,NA,CASTSDSSNTEAFF,TGTGCCAGTACCTCGGACAGTTCGAACACTGAAGCTTTCTTT
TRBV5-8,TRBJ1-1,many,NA,CASSLALVTEAFF,TGTGCCAGCAGCTTGGCCTTGGTCACTGAAGCTTTCTTT
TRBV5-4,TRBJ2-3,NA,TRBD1,CASSLDGQGWGTDTQYF,TGTGCCAGCAGCTTGGACGGACAGGGTTGGGGCACAGATACGCAGTATTTT
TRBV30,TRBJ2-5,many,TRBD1,CAFTGTGVWVTQYF,TGTGCCTTTACCGGGACAGGGGTTTGGGTGACCCAGTACTTC
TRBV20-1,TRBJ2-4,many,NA,CSARPTDIAKNIQYF,TGCAGTGCTAGACCGACGGACATAGCGAAAAACATTCAGTACTTC
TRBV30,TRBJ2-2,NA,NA,CAWSPMDRWNTGELFF,TGTGCCTGGAGTCCGATGGACAGATGGAACACCGGGGAGCTGTTTTTT
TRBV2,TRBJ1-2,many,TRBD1,CASAIPGQGYGYTF,TGTGCCAGCGCAATCCCGGGACAGGGCTATGGCTACACCTTC